This passage covers 8 T cell receptor beta chains from one sample sequenced in a study of T cell responses to AZD1222 COVID-19 vaccine. Sequencing used immunoSEQ multiplex PCR; TCRdb keeps in-frame clones, though not all of them. The sample lists around 77,000 clones, around 86% seen once, with approximately 25% in the top ten. The sample consisted of peripheral blood, taken on day 0 of AZD1222 vaccination. These receptors originate from an adult in good health.

This sequence joins TRBV7-9 and TRBJ1-1; D is uncertain. The CDR3 totals 16 residues. Trimming took 1 base from V and 5 from J, leaving 17 bases between them. The germline V gene encodes CDR1 SEHNR and CDR2 FQNEAQ (reference sequence). CDR3 DNA sequence: TGTGCCAGCAGCTTAGAGGAAAGTCGGCCGGGGACTGAAGCTTTCTTT. It is translated as CASSLEESRPGTEAFF.

The chain has TRBV9 and TRBJ2-5, with D unclear. Trimming removed 4 bases from V and 0 bases from J, with 13 bases in between. Germline V gene lookup returns CDR1 SGDLS and CDR2 YYNGEE. The CDR3 spans 15 residues. CDR3 sequence (DNA): TGTGCCAGCAGCCCAATAGCCCAGAACCAAGAGACCCAGTACTTC. Encoded protein: CASSPIAQNQETQYF.

The chain uses TRBV18 and TRBJ2-7; tentatively, D is TRBD2 (6 bases). The CDR3 sequence is 14 residues long. V was clipped by 2 bases and J by 3 bases, with 11 bases between them. CDR1 is KGHSH and CDR2 is LQKENI in the germline V gene. The CDR3 reads CASSPSGGDYEQYF. For the CDR3, the DNA is TGTGCCAGCTCACCATCTGGCGGGGACTACGAGCAGTACTTC.

This chain uses TRBV5-5 with TRBJ2-2; TRBD2 is a possible D gene (6 bases). The CDR3 is 13 residues long. V was trimmed by 3 bases and J by 6 bases, leaving 9 bases between them. CDR1 and CDR2 from the germline V gene are SGHKS and YYEKEE (reference sequence). The CDR3 is CASSYRRAGELFF. CDR3 coding DNA: TGTGCCAGCAGCTACAGGAGGGCCGGGGAGCTGTTTTTT.

This chain connects TRBV6-5 to TRBJ1-6, with 9 positions matching TRBD1. Germline V gives CDR1 MNHEY, CDR2 SVGAGI. Trimming took 8 bases from V and 7 from J; bases not matched to a gene: 9. This CDR3 has 15 amino acids. CDR3 DNA: TGTGCCAGCTTAAGACCCGACAGGGGGAATTCACCCCTCCACTTT. Translating gives CASLRPDRGNSPLHF.

The V call is TRBV2, the J call TRBJ2-2; D is possibly TRBD2 (5 bases). Germline V gives CDR1 SNHLY, CDR2 FYNNEI. The CDR3 consists of 16 residues. Trimming took off 4 bases at V and 0 bases at J, with 12 bases between the two ends. This CDR3 is CASSADYIANTGELFF. The CDR3 coding sequence is TGTGCCAGCAGTGCTGACTATATCGCGAACACCGGGGAGCTGTTTTTT. The full variable domain, rest sourced from reference TRBV2 and TRBJ2-2, is EPEVTQTPSHQVTQMGQEVILRCVPISNHLYFYWYRQILGQKVEFLVSFYNNEISEKSEIFDDQFSVERPDGSNFTLKIRSTKLEDSAMYFCASSADYIANTGELFFGEGSRLTVL.

This clone was seen once. The chain carries TRBV19 and TRBJ2-2, with D perhaps being TRBD1 or TRBD2 (5 bases each). CDR1 is LNHDA and CDR2 is SQIVND in the germline V gene (reference sequence). CDR3 size: 14 residues. The germline V and J ends were trimmed by 5 bases and 6 bases, with 13 bases remaining between them. In DNA form, the CDR3 reads TGTGCCAGTAGTCAGGGTTTTAGCGCCGGGGAGCTGTTTTTT. It codes for CASSQGFSAGELFF.

CDR3 nucleotide sequence: TGTGCCTGGAGTCCGAACTATGGCTACACCTTC. Protein product: CAWSPNYGYTF. This chain joins TRBV30 and TRBJ1-2; D ambiguous. The CDR3 is 11 amino acids. The germline V gene encodes CDR1 GTSNPN and CDR2 SVGIG (reference sequence). V was cut by 2 bases and J by 2 bases, with 3 bases left in between.